The present TCR beta chain was sequenced within a study of beta chain features in type 1 diabetes. Across the whole study: All samples together contributed about 100,000,000 sorted cells for examination.

V was cut by 2 bases and J by 5 bases, with 10 bases left in between. CDR1 and CDR2 from the germline V gene are SGDLS and YYNGEE. This CDR3 is built from 13 residues. CD4+ cells of the naive, central memory, regulatory and stem cell-like memory types were sorted via CD45RO/CCR7/CD25/CD127/CD95/CD27. This clone was seen a few times. Its matching antigen is unknown. Whole-study findings and limits: There was a moderate but significant shortening of TCRB CDR3s in all four CD4+ subsets of Type 1 diabetes patients.

The investigators reverse transcribed all of the isolated RNA, so they sequenced expressed TCRB transcripts. Only in-frame clones appear in the TCRdb table, and some are missing; sequencing was by immunoSEQ multiplex PCR. The sample contains over 300,000 clones, around 9.7% of which appear only once. Sequenced input: central memory CD4+ T cells from blood. The chain is built from TRBV9 and TRBJ1-2; no definite D call. The receptor was isolated from a man in his thirties or forties with type 1 diabetes. The CDR3 DNA follows: TGTGCCAGCAGCGTCTCGTCCTTTTATGGCTACACCTTC. Its protein product is CASSVSSFYGYTF.